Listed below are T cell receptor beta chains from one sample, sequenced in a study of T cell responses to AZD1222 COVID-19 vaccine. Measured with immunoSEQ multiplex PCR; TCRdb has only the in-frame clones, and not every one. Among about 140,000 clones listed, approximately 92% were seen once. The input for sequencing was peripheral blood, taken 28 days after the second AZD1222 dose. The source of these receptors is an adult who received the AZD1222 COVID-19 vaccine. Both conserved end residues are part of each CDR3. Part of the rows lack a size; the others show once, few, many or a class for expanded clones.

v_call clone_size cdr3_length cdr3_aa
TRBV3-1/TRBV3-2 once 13 CASSQGGSDEQYF
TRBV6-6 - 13 CASSSQGRQPQHF
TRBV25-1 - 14 CASSEWGANEKLFF
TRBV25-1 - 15 CASSEPGGRGNEQFF
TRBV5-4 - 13 CASSLGAYTEAFF
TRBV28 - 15 CASSLGGAHNEKLFF
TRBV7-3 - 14 CASSLMGGNTEAFF
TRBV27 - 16 CASSLSYDVMGDTQYF
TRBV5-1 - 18 CASSQGLSSGRPYNEQFF
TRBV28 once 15 CASSLNPSMGGELFF
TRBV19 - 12 CATQRRNTEAFF
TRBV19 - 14 CASTDTGGSEKLFF
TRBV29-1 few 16 CSVAGLAGETYNEQFF
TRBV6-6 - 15 CASSSADRINQPQHF
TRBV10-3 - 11 CAISQGAGAFF
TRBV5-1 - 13 CASSSGGPSEQFF
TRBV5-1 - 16 CASSLGTGTSNQPQHF
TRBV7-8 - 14 CASLTEVGTDTQYF
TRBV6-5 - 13 CASSRTVLDVAFF
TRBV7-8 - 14 CASSLARMSPKLFF
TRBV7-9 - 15 CASSSISGYYNEQFF
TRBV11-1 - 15 CASSLSRTGGDIQYF
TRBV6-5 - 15 CASSSPSGFTDTQYF
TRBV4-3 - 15 CASSQDRGGLIEAFF
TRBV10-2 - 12 CASSEWNTEAFF
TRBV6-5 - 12 CASRGTHNEQFF
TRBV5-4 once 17 CASSPSPGRGTNEKLFF
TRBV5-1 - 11 CASSASYEQFF
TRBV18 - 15 CASSPPTGDTGELFF
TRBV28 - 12 CASSLMHPEAFF
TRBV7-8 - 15 CASSLVAGTGTEAFF
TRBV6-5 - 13 CASTDGYSYEQYF
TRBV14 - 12 CASSHFTGELFF
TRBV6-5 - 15 CASSKTSGSGNEQFF
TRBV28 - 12 CASSLGWAEAFF
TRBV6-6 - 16 CASSLLGGRAADTQYF
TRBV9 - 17 CASSETVVGLSGNTIYF
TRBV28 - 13 CASRPGQGPEAFF
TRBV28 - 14 CASSTPGPAYEQYF
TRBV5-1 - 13 CASSLATTEEQFF
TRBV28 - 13 CASSLSPAYEQYF
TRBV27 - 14 CASSHGLGGAGYTF
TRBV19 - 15 CASSLYPRDTDEQYF
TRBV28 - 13 CASNQGSGNTIYF
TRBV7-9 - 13 CASKPRDNTEAFF